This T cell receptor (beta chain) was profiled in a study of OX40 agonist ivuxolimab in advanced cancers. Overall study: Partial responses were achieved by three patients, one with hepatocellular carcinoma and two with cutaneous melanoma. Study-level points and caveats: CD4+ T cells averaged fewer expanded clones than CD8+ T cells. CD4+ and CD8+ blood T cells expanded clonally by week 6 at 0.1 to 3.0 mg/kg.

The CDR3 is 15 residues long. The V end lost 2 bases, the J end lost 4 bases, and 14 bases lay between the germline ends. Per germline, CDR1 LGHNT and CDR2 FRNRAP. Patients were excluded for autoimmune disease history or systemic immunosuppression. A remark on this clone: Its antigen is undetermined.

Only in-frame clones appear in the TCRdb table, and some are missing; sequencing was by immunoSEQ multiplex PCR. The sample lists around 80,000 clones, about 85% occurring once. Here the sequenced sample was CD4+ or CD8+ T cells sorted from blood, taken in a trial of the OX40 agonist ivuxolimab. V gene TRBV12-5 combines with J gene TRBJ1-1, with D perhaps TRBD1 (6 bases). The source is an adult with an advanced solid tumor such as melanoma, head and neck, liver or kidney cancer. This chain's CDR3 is CASGLKTGRGTEAFF. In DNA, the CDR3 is TGTGCTAGTGGTTTGAAGACAGGCCGGGGCACTGAAGCTTTCTTT.